These 22 T cell receptor beta chains were all obtained from the same sample, sequenced in a study of identical twins. Each CDR3 protein is one row after TCRdb ran MiXCR on the 5' RACE reads. The sample records 410,000 or so distinct CDR3 sequences, roughly 18% being singletons. The source material was naive T cells sorted from blood. These receptors were collected from a man in his fifties in good health.

This clonotype occurred many times. One end of the junction fails to match germline, which may point to a read error. The CDR3 DNA reads TGTGCCAGCAGTTTGGGTCGGAACTACGAGCAGTACTTC. It specifies CASSLGRNYEQYF. This rearrangement joins TRBV5-1 to TRBJ2-7, with unresolved D. CDR3 length: 13 residues. In germline, CDR1 is SGHRS, CDR2 YFSETQ.

The rearrangement links TRBV12-3 or TRBV12-4 to TRBJ2-6; 10 bases map to TRBD1. The CDR3 length is 17 residues. V trimming: 5 bases; J trimming: 2 bases; junction bases outside the gene matches: 6. This chain's CDR3 is CASSPGQGNPGANVLTF. CDR3 DNA sequence: TGTGCCAGCAGTCCGGGACAGGGGAATCCTGGGGCCAACGTCCTGACTTTC.

Concerning this clonotype itself: Germline is not matched at one junction end, which may reflect a read error. This chain links TRBV6-1 with TRBJ2-7, with 11 bases identical to TRBD2. The CDR3 has 14 amino acids. Germline V lookup: CDR1 MNHNS, CDR2 SASEGT. This CDR3 is CASSLRLAGYEKYF. The CDR3 DNA is TGTGCCAGCAGTCTCAGACTAGCGGGGTACGAGAAGTACTTC.

This clonotype has just a few counts. The chain combines TRBV6-1 with TRBJ1-2, with D tentatively TRBD1 (6 bases). The germline V gene has CDR1 MNHNS and CDR2 SASEGT. V lost 4 bases to trimming and J lost 5 bases, with 11 bases between them. The CDR3 sequence is 13 residues long. CDR3 region: CASSGTVGYGYTF. The CDR3 DNA is TGTGCCAGCAGTGGGACAGTAGGGTATGGCTACACCTTC.

This clonotype has at least ten counts. V is TRBV28 and J is TRBJ1-4, with 8 bases aligning to TRBD1. The CDR3 spans 16 residues. The junction had 10 bases not matched to a gene; V was cut back by 6 bases and J by 4 bases. Per germline, CDR1 MDHEN and CDR2 SYDVKM. The CDR3 region has the DNA TGTGCCAGCAGAAAAGACAGGGGCTCTGGTAATGAAAAACTGTTTTTT. Its protein is CASRKDRGSGNEKLFF. The entire variable domain, with the rest obtained from reference TRBV28 and TRBJ1-4, is as follows: DVKVTQSSRYLVKRTGEKVFLECVQDMDHENMFWYRQDPGLGLRLIYFSYDVKMKEKGDIPEGYSVSREKKERFSLILESASTNQTSMYLCASRKDRGSGNEKLFFGSGTQLSVL.

In its sample, this clonotype was seen many times. At one end the junction does not follow the germline gene, possibly because of a read error. The chain combines TRBV5-1 with TRBJ2-3; no firm D call. Germline-derived CDR1 and CDR2 are SGHRS and YFSETQ. CDR3 size: 12 residues. The DNA of the CDR3 is TGTGCCAGCAGCCTTGACGCAGATACGCAGTATTTT. It codes for CASSLDADTQYF.

Many counts were recorded for this clonotype. The chain combines TRBV12-3 or TRBV12-4 with TRBJ1-2; 8 nucleotides align to TRBD1. Trimming took 2 bases from V and 5 from J; bases not matched to a gene: 10. The CDR3 consists of 16 residues. The CDR3 DNA reads as TGTGCCAGCAGTTTATTACCCCAGACAGGGGATTATGGCTACACCTTC. Translated, it gives CASSLLPQTGDYGYTF.

In its sample, this clonotype was seen many times. CDR3: CATPRDATGELFF. The CDR3 DNA is TGCGCCACCCCCAGGGACGCAACCGGGGAGCTGTTTTTT. The chain combines TRBV5-1 with TRBJ2-2; D is perhaps TRBD1 or TRBD2 (5 bases each). Germline CDR1 and CDR2: SGHRS and YFSETQ. Trimming pared 9 bases from V and 5 bases from J, leaving 14 bases between. The CDR3 covers 13 residues.

This clonotype was seen many times. The J gene is TRBJ1-2, the V gene TRBV6-1, with 11 bases lining up with TRBD1. The CDR3 has 15 amino acids. CDR1 and CDR2 from the germline V gene are MNHNS and SASEGT. V gave up 3 bases and J gave up 4 bases; unmatched junction bases: 4. For the CDR3, the DNA is TGTGCCAGCAGTGAGGACAGGGGGCAAGTCTATGGCTACACCTTC. As protein: CASSEDRGQVYGYTF.

This clonotype was seen a handful of times. V gene TRBV7-9 combines with J gene TRBJ1-3; D possibly corresponds to TRBD1 (6 bases). Germline V gene lookup returns CDR1 SEHNR and CDR2 FQNEAQ (reference sequence). The CDR3 has 14 amino acids. V lost 2 bases and J 3 bases, leaving 8 bases between the germline ends. The CDR3 reads CASSLQGIGNTIYF. In nucleotides, the CDR3 is TGTGCCAGCAGCTTACAGGGGATTGGAAACACCATATATTTT. The full variable domain, in which reference TRBV7-9 and TRBJ1-3 provide the parts outside the CDR3, is DTGVSQNPRHKITKRGQNVTFRCDPISEHNRLYWYRQTLGQGPEFLTYFQNEAQLEKSRLLSDRFSAERPKGSFSTLEIQRTEQGDSAMYLCASSLQGIGNTIYFGEGSWLTVV.

This chain uses TRBV18 with TRBJ1-2, with no clear D. The germline V gene encodes CDR1 KGHSH and CDR2 LQKENI. The V end lost 0 bases, the J end lost 2 bases, and 13 bases lay between the germline ends. This CDR3 contains 16 residues. CDR3 protein: CASSPPGLTRNYGYTF. In DNA, the CDR3 is TGTGCCAGCTCACCACCCGGTTTAACACGGAACTATGGCTACACCTTC.

This clonotype was seen repeatedly, ten times or more. This chain's CDR3 is CAISESMSVSEQYF. CDR3 nucleotides: TGTGCCATCAGTGAGTCGATGAGTGTAAGCGAGCAGTACTTC. The rearrangement links TRBV10-3 to TRBJ2-7; D gene uncertain. This CDR3 contains 14 residues. Germline V gives CDR1 ENHRY, CDR2 SYGVKD. Trimming shortened V by 0 bases and J by 6 bases, and 12 bases separated the two germline ends.

The table lists this clonotype with a few counts. The chain is built from TRBV20-1 and TRBJ1-2; no clear D. The V end was cut by 0 bases, the J end by 4 bases, with 12 bases between. Germline-derived CDR1 and CDR2 are DFQATT and SNEGSKA (reference sequence). The length of the CDR3 is 14 residues. The CDR3, as DNA: TGCAGTGCTAGAGATAGGAAGACTACCTATGGCTACACCTTC. It yields the protein CSARDRKTTYGYTF.

The chain employs TRBV5-1 and TRBJ2-7; the match to TRBD2 covers 10 bases. V was clipped by 4 bases and J by 0 bases; unmatched bases: 16. Germline V lookup: CDR1 SGHRS, CDR2 YFSETQ. The CDR3 extends over 19 amino acids. The CDR3 DNA is TGCGCCAGCAGCCCCCAGACTAGCGGGCGTCCACCGAGCTCCTACGAGCAGTACTTC. Translation gives CASSPQTSGRPPSSYEQYF.

This clonotype was observed many times. J is TRBJ1-2 and V is TRBV12-3 or TRBV12-4; 9 nucleotides align to TRBD1. The CDR3 runs 15 residues. The V and J ends lost 6 bases and 3 bases, in that order; junction bases with no gene match: 8. Written as DNA, the CDR3 is TGTGCCAGCAGGGTATCGGGACAGGGTGACTATGGCTACACCTTC. This translates into CASRVSGQGDYGYTF.

At least ten counts were recorded for this clonotype. The chain's CDR3 is CSVVRGHNEKLFF. The CDR3 DNA reads TGCAGCGTTGTTCGGGGCCATAATGAAAAACTGTTTTTT. The chain carries TRBV29-1 and TRBJ1-4; tentatively, D is TRBD1 (5 bases). The CDR3 runs 13 residues. Looked up from germline, CDR1 is SQVTM and CDR2 is ANQGSEA. V lost 4 bases and J lost 4, with 10 bases in between.

This clonotype was seen many times. In DNA, the CDR3 is TGTGCCAGCAGCGAGTACCTAGGGAGTACGCAGTATTTT. Translating gives CASSEYLGSTQYF. The chain has TRBV9 and TRBJ2-3, with D perhaps matching TRBD2 (5 bases). This CDR3 region has 13 residues. Trimming left V 3 bases short and J 8 bases short, with 13 bases between. The germline CDR1 and CDR2 sequences are SGDLS and YYNGEE. The full variable domain, with the rest looked up from reference TRBV9 and TRBJ2-3, is DSGVTQTPKHLITATGQRVTLRCSPRSGDLSVYWYQQSLDQGLQFLIQYYNGEERAKGNILERFSAQQFPDLHSELNLSSLELGDSALYFCASSEYLGSTQYFGPGTRLTVL.

The rearrangement uses TRBV20-1 and TRBJ2-1, with D perhaps matching TRBD2 (6 bases). This CDR3 is built from 14 residues. V was clipped by 4 bases and J by 6 bases, with 16 bases between them. Germline-derived CDR1 and CDR2 are DFQATT and SNEGSKA (reference sequence). CDR3 nucleotides: TGCAGTGCTAAGACGCCCGCGGGGAGCAATGAGCAGTTCTTC. This codes for CSAKTPAGSNEQFF.

The rearrangement links TRBV28 to TRBJ2-7; TRBD1 aligns across 9 bases. The trim removed 1 base at V and 2 bases at J, leaving 3 bases unmatched. Germline-derived CDR1 and CDR2 are MDHEN and SYDVKM. CDR3 length: 15 residues. The CDR3 coding sequence is TGTGCCAGCAGTTTATTAACAGGGGGCGCCTACGAGCAGTACTTC. Translated: CASSLLTGGAYEQYF.

This clonotype was seen ten or more times. V is TRBV7-9 and J is TRBJ2-7; D ambiguous. Germline CDR1 SEHNR, CDR2 FQNEAQ (reference sequence). The CDR3 has 13 amino acids. Trimming removed 2 bases at V and 7 bases at J, with 12 bases between. CDR3 nucleotide sequence: TGTGCCAGCAGCTTACTCTCCCCTGATGAGCAGTACTTC. It is translated as CASSLLSPDEQYF.

The J gene is TRBJ2-1, the V gene TRBV5-6; possible D gene TRBD1, 6 bases. V was cut by 5 bases and J by 9 bases, with 15 bases left in between. Per the germline V gene, CDR1 is SGHDT and CDR2 is YYEEEE. The CDR3 runs 13 residues. The CDR3: CASSPAFRGEQFF. The DNA of the CDR3 is TGTGCCAGCAGTCCGGCCTTCAGGGGTGAGCAGTTCTTC.

This rearrangement joins TRBV20-1 to TRBJ2-7; D remains ambiguous. V was shortened by 0 bases and J by 1 base, with 13 bases between the two germline ends. The CDR3 contains 15 residues. Germline CDR1 DFQATT, CDR2 SNEGSKA (reference sequence). CDR3 nucleotide sequence: TGCAGTGCTAGAGATTACCGGAAACTTTCCTACGAGCAGTACTTC. Translated, it gives CSARDYRKLSYEQYF.